This TCR beta chain was identified during a study of OX40 agonist ivuxolimab in advanced cancers. The overall study: Patients with hepatocellular carcinoma, melanoma, renal cell or head and neck cancer made up the dose-escalation patients. Overall study findings and caveats: Among T cells, CD8+ cells averaged more expanded clones than CD4+ cells.

Turning to this clone: What it recognizes is unknown.

Looked up from germline, CDR1 is MRHNA and CDR2 is SNTAGT. The CDR3 loop spans 13 amino acids. V lost 0 bases to trimming and J lost 10 bases, with 11 bases between them. Measured with immunoSEQ multiplex PCR; TCRdb has only the in-frame clones, and not every one. The top ten clones hold 1.9% of a sample with 70,000 to 95,000 clones, 80% to 90% of them seen once. The sample was CD4+ or CD8+ T cells sorted from blood, taken in a trial of the OX40 agonist ivuxolimab. The chain employs TRBV6-4 and TRBJ2-3, with TRBD2 as a possible D gene (6 bases). The receptor was isolated from an adult with an advanced solid tumor such as melanoma, head and neck, liver or kidney cancer. CDR3 in DNA: TGTGCCAGCAGTGACTCAGGAGGGATCGCGCAGTATTTT. This codes for CASSDSGGIAQYF.